This T cell receptor beta chain was sequenced for a study of long-term antiretroviral therapy in people with HIV. A note on this clone: The target antigen is unknown.

Regarding the study as a whole: Post-ART samples showed increased diversity that remained below transplant donor control levels.

The CDR3 contains 15 residues. Germline-derived CDR1 and CDR2 are SGHTA and FQGNSA. Trimming took off 6 bases at V and 0 bases at J, with 12 bases between the two ends. Runs used v3.0 of the immunoSEQ assay and were done at survey level. Using immunoSEQ multiplex PCR, the repertoire was profiled, and TCRdb retains in-frame clones only, with some absent. The sample has fewer than 35,000 clones, 65% to 80% seen once. Material: unsorted PBMCs, obtained 3.1 years after starting antiretroviral therapy. This receptor was taken from a woman aged 50 to 60 with HIV. This chain connects TRBV7-2 to TRBJ1-5; TRBD1 might be the D (6 bases). CDR3 bases: TGTGCCAGCAGTCGGACAGCTTATAGCAATCAGCCCCAGCATTTT. Protein product: CASSRTAYSNQPQHF.